These 22 T cell receptor beta chains were all obtained from the same sample, sequenced in a study of shared clonotypes between healthy human individuals. Only CD45RO-negative cells positively selected for CCR7 counted as naive CD8 cells, so terminally differentiated effector memory CD45RA+ cells were excluded. Generated by immunoSEQ multiplex PCR, the TCRdb table keeps only in-frame clones and is missing some. The profile shows millions of clones, approximately 94% of them singletons. Sequenced material: naive CD8+ T cells from PBMCs. These receptors were obtained from a man between 18 and 35 years old in good health. Some clones in this sample may be carry-over from other donors' samples.

The chain links TRBV27 to TRBJ1-1; D gene unclear. This CDR3 has 12 amino acids. CDR1 and CDR2 (germline): MNHEY, SMNVEV (reference sequence). V lost 6 bases and J 6 bases, leaving 11 bases between the germline ends. The CDR3 region has the DNA TGTGCCAGCAGCACCCGACCCCCTGAAGCTTTCTTT. It is translated as CASSTRPPEAFF.

V is TRBV5-4 and J is TRBJ1-2; 7 bases align to TRBD1. Germline CDR1 reads SGHNT; CDR2 reads YYREEE (reference sequence). The trim removed 3 bases at V and 13 bases at J, leaving 9 bases unmatched. This CDR3 has 12 amino acids. As DNA, the CDR3 is TGTGCCAGCAGCTGGGGGACAGACCTCTCCACCTTC. It yields the protein CASSWGTDLSTF.

The chain carries TRBV4-1 and TRBJ2-5, with TRBD2 matching over 9 bases. CDR1 is MGHRA, CDR2 YSYEKL, per germline. V trimming: 1 base; J trimming: 4 bases; junction bases outside the gene matches: 7. The CDR3 is 16 residues long. CDR3 loop: CASSQVLAGEAETQYF. The CDR3 DNA is TGCGCCAGCAGCCAAGTGTTAGCGGGAGAGGCAGAGACCCAGTACTTC.

V is TRBV19 and J is TRBJ2-2, with D perhaps given as TRBD1 or TRBD2 (5 bases each). This CDR3 spans 16 amino acids. Germline V gene sequence: CDR1 LNHDA, CDR2 SQIVND (reference sequence). V was shortened by 6 bases and J by 0 bases, with 14 bases between the two germline ends. The CDR3 DNA reads as TGTGCCAGTAGCGATCCGGGACCAACGAACACCGGGGAGCTGTTTTTT. Translation gives CASSDPGPTNTGELFF.

This clone was counted a few times. Other DNA sequences from this sample encode an identical CDR3 as well. V usage is TRBV7-9 and J usage is TRBJ1-4, with D possibly matching TRBD1 (5 bases). V was cut by 1 base and J by 8 bases, with 14 bases left in between. CDR1 and CDR2 (germline): SEHNR, FQNEAQ (reference sequence). The CDR3 is made up of 15 amino acids. DNA of the CDR3: TGTGCCAGCAGCTTAGGAACGGGGGTTCGGGAAAAACTGTTTTTT. This gives the protein CASSLGTGVREKLFF.

This rearrangement joins TRBV5-4 to TRBJ2-5; maybe TRBD2 (5 bases). The CDR3 runs 11 residues. Germline loops: CDR1 SGHNT, CDR2 YYREEE (reference sequence). CDR3 sequence reads: CAEGRGETQYF. The CDR3 nucleotides are TGTGCAGAAGGCCGAGGGGAGACCCAGTACTTC.

J is TRBJ2-7 and V is TRBV4-2; 8 nucleotides agree with TRBD1. From germline, CDR1 is LGHNA and CDR2 YNFKEQ. After removal of 0 bases from V and 1 base from J, the junction contained 14 bases not matched to a gene. This CDR3 contains 19 residues. CDR3 sequence (DNA): TGTGCCAGCAGCCAAGAATTATCCCCGGGACAGGACCTTTCCTACGAGCAGTACTTC. Protein product: CASSQELSPGQDLSYEQYF.

The rearrangement links TRBV28 to TRBJ1-1; the D is unclear. There are 14 residues in the CDR3. The V gene's germline CDR1 is MDHEN and CDR2 SYDVKM. V was pared by 5 bases and J by 6 bases, with 16 bases between. CDR3 nucleotides: TGTGCCAGCAGTCCCCCGGAAGTCTTAGCTGAAGCTTTCTTT. Its protein product is CASSPPEVLAEAFF.

Note on this clone: Other DNA variants within this sample encode the same CDR3. The rearrangement uses TRBV28 and TRBJ2-7; D is undetermined. The V gene's germline CDR1 is MDHEN and CDR2 SYDVKM. The CDR3 runs 12 residues. Trimming took off 2 bases at V and 4 bases at J, with 6 bases between the two ends. The CDR3 region is CASSLEAYEQYF. The CDR3 DNA follows: TGTGCCAGCAGTTTAGAAGCGTACGAGCAGTACTTC.

This clone appeared once. The J gene is TRBJ2-1, the V gene TRBV28, with TRBD2 identical over 7 bases. V trimming: 2 bases; J trimming: 3 bases; junction bases outside the gene matches: 4. Germline CDR1 and CDR2: MDHEN and SYDVKM. The CDR3 covers 15 residues. CDR3 bases: TGTGCCAGCAGTTTAATGCCTAGCGGCTACAATGAGCAGTTCTTC. Amino acids: CASSLMPSGYNEQFF.

This rearrangement joins TRBV7-9 to TRBJ1-3; 8 bases are a match to TRBD1. Germline-derived CDR1 and CDR2 are SEHNR and FQNEAQ (reference sequence). V lost 2 bases to trimming and J lost 0 bases; unmatched junction nucleotides: 6. CDR3 length equals 17 residues. The CDR3 region is CASSLYSGGASGNTIYF. The CDR3 coding sequence is TGTGCCAGCAGCTTATATTCAGGGGGCGCCTCTGGAAACACCATATATTTT.

The rearrangement links TRBV6-5 to TRBJ2-1; 11 nucleotides agree with TRBD2. Trimming took 6 bases from V and 4 from J; bases not matched to a gene: 5. CDR3 size: 15 residues. The germline gives CDR1 MNHEY, CDR2 SVGAGI. CDR3: CASRITSGGYNEQFF. The CDR3 nucleotides are TGTGCCAGCAGGATAACTAGCGGGGGATACAATGAGCAGTTCTTC.

The chain couples TRBV4-3 to TRBJ2-3; the D is unclear. Germline V gene sequence: CDR1 LGHNA, CDR2 YSLEER. The CDR3 runs 13 residues. V was clipped by 1 base and J by 6 bases, with 8 bases between them. CDR3: CASSQVVPDTQYF. As DNA, the CDR3 is TGCGCCAGCAGCCAAGTAGTACCGGATACGCAGTATTTT.

The chain recombines TRBV7-9 with TRBJ1-2; TRBD1 matches at 9 bases. There are 15 residues in the CDR3. Germline CDR1 reads SEHNR; CDR2 reads FQNEAQ (reference sequence). V was clipped by 6 bases and J by 0 bases; unmatched bases: 5. CDR3 nucleotide sequence: TGTGCCAGCAGGGCCACAGGGGGCTCTAACTATGGCTACACCTTC. Amino acid sequence: CASRATGGSNYGYTF.

This clone was found once. This chain connects TRBV19 to TRBJ2-7, with D perhaps matching TRBD2 (6 bases). Germline V gives CDR1 LNHDA, CDR2 SQIVND (reference sequence). Between the trimmed V and J ends, which lost 2 bases and 2 bases, there was a span of 10 bases. CDR3 size: 14 residues. CDR3 amino acids: CASSISGEAYEQYF. DNA of the CDR3: TGTGCCAGTAGTATATCGGGGGAAGCCTACGAGCAGTACTTC.

The J gene is TRBJ1-5, the V gene TRBV2; D uncertain. The CDR3 loop spans 16 amino acids. CDR1 SNHLY and CDR2 FYNNEI come from the germline V gene. With 1 base removed from V and 0 bases from J, the gap between germline ends came to 10 bases. CDR3 loop: CASSEGGRYSNQPQHF. DNA for the CDR3: TGTGCCAGCAGTGAAGGGGGTCGTTATAGCAATCAGCCCCAGCATTTT. The complete variable domain, with remaining parts taken from reference TRBV2 and TRBJ1-5, reads EPEVTQTPSHQVTQMGQEVILRCVPISNHLYFYWYRQILGQKVEFLVSFYNNEISEKSEIFDDQFSVERPDGSNFTLKIRSTKLEDSAMYFCASSEGGRYSNQPQHFGDGTRLSIL.

The J gene is TRBJ1-1, the V gene TRBV10-3; 8 nucleotides align to TRBD1. The V gene end was trimmed by 3 bases and the J gene end by 6 bases; junction bases not matched to a gene: 9. The length of the CDR3 is 15 residues. Germline lookup yields CDR1 ENHRY and CDR2 SYGVKD. This chain's CDR3 is CAISDLSGQVSEAFF. CDR3 nucleotide sequence: TGTGCCATCAGTGACCTCTCGGGACAGGTTTCTGAAGCTTTCTTT.

The J gene is TRBJ1-5, the V gene TRBV2; D is unresolved. CDR1 is SNHLY, CDR2 FYNNEI, per germline. This CDR3 contains 18 residues. Deletions cut 5 bases from V and 0 bases from J, with 20 bases between. The CDR3 region is CASSSVDVQANSNQPQHF. In DNA, the CDR3 is TGTGCCAGCAGTTCCGTTGATGTGCAGGCAAATAGCAATCAGCCCCAGCATTTT.

The chain links TRBV5-6 to TRBJ2-5, with TRBD2 as a possible D gene (5 bases). The CDR3 runs 16 residues. CDR1 and CDR2 from the germline V gene are SGHDT and YYEEEE. V was cut by 2 bases and J by 1 base, with 15 bases left in between. The CDR3 nucleotides read TGTGCCAGCAGCTTTGGCGGCGAGGGCTTCCAAGAGACCCAGTACTTC. It translates to CASSFGGEGFQETQYF.

V and J are TRBV6-5 and TRBJ1-2, with D possibly being TRBD1 (5 bases). Looked up from germline, CDR1 is MNHEY and CDR2 is SVGAGI. The V and J ends lost 7 bases and 7 bases respectively, with 16 bases between them. CDR3 length equals 13 residues. The DNA for the CDR3 is TGTGCCAGCACCCACTCGAGGGGAGCTGGCTACACCTTC. Its translation is CASTHSRGAGYTF.

The chain links TRBV27 to TRBJ2-5; TRBD1 aligns across 7 bases. Germline CDR1 and CDR2: MNHEY and SMNVEV (reference sequence). The V and J ends lost 2 bases and 1 base, in that order; junction bases with no gene match: 10. The CDR3 consists of 17 residues. In nucleotides, the CDR3 is TGTGCCAGCAGTTTAAGGGGGCCCCTACGGACCCAAGAGACCCAGTACTTC. Translated, it gives CASSLRGPLRTQETQYF.

This clone has a single count. The same CDR3 also results from other DNA sequences found in this sample. The chain is built from TRBV7-9 and TRBJ2-1; D gene ambiguous. The V gene's germline CDR1 is SEHNR and CDR2 FQNEAQ (reference sequence). V was clipped by 3 bases and J by 10 bases, with 4 bases between them. The CDR3 is 10 residues long. As DNA, the CDR3 is TGTGCCAGCAGCTTGGGGGAGCAGTTCTTC. Protein: CASSLGEQFF. Based on the CDR3 plus reference TRBV7-9 and TRBJ2-1, the full variable domain is DTGVSQNPRHKITKRGQNVTFRCDPISEHNRLYWYRQTLGQGPEFLTYFQNEAQLEKSRLLSDRFSAERPKGSFSTLEIQRTEQGDSAMYLCASSLGEQFFGPGTRLTVL.